These T cell receptor beta chains were read from a single sample in a study of OX40 agonist ivuxolimab in advanced cancers. The protocol was immunoSEQ multiplex PCR, while the TCRdb copy is restricted to in-frame clones and leaves out a portion. The sample consists of tens of thousands of clones, approximately 93% of them appearing once. This specimen was CD4+ or CD8+ T cells sorted from blood, taken in a trial of the OX40 agonist ivuxolimab. All receptors come from an adult with an advanced solid tumor such as melanoma, head and neck, liver or kidney cancer. Each CDR3 is given with its conserved first and last residue. A D gene is named only where the DNA matches it firmly. For some rows the clone size is stated as once, few or many, or as a class when expanded; others skip it.

D gene: TRBD1
clone size: -
V gene: TRBV7-9
J gene: TRBJ1-4
CDR3 protein: CASSLISGGEKLFF
CDR3 DNA: TGTGCCAGCAGCTTAATTTCAGGGGGTGAAAAACTGTTTTTT

D gene: -
clone size: -
V gene: TRBV7-9
J gene: TRBJ2-2
CDR3 protein: CASSLVGENTGELFF
CDR3 DNA: TGTGCCAGCAGCTTAGTCGGGGAGAACACCGGGGAGCTGTTTTTT

D gene: -
clone size: -
V gene: TRBV27
J gene: TRBJ1-1
CDR3 protein: CASSLSENTEAFF
CDR3 DNA: TGTGCCAGCAGTTTATCAGAGAACACTGAAGCTTTCTTT

D gene: -
clone size: -
V gene: TRBV15
J gene: TRBJ1-5
CDR3 protein: CATSSESFHQPQHF
CDR3 DNA: TGTGCCACCAGCAGTGAAAGCTTTCATCAGCCCCAGCATTTT

D gene: -
clone size: -
V gene: TRBV6-6
J gene: TRBJ2-5
CDR3 protein: CASSRWANTGETQYF
CDR3 DNA: TGTGCCAGCAGTCGATGGGCCAACACAGGAGAGACCCAGTACTTC

D gene: -
clone size: -
V gene: TRBV7-9
J gene: TRBJ2-3
CDR3 protein: CASSDRDGSTDTQYF
CDR3 DNA: TGTGCCAGCAGCGACCGGGACGGAAGCACAGATACGCAGTATTTT

D gene: -
clone size: -
V gene: TRBV5-5
J gene: TRBJ1-5
CDR3 protein: CASSQDGFEGQPQHF
CDR3 DNA: TGTGCCAGCAGCCAGGACGGGTTCGAGGGACAGCCCCAGCATTTT

D gene: -
clone size: -
V gene: TRBV6-4
J gene: TRBJ2-1
CDR3 protein: CATSKPGLSDEQFF
CDR3 DNA: TGTGCCACGTCTAAGCCGGGACTGAGTGATGAGCAGTTCTTC

D gene: -
clone size: -
V gene: TRBV7-9
J gene: TRBJ1-2
CDR3 protein: CASSLAPDNYGYTF
CDR3 DNA: TGTGCCAGCAGCCTAGCCCCCGATAACTATGGCTACACCTTC

D gene: TRBD1
clone size: -
V gene: TRBV27
J gene: TRBJ1-4
CDR3 protein: CASSPAGQINEKLFF
CDR3 DNA: TGTGCCAGCAGTCCTGCGGGACAGATTAATGAAAAACTGTTTTTT

D gene: -
clone size: once
V gene: TRBV10-3
J gene: TRBJ2-3
CDR3 protein: CAISEPRPGNTDTQYF
CDR3 DNA: TGTGCCATCAGTGAGCCGCGTCCAGGGAACACAGATACGCAGTATTTT

D gene: TRBD1
clone size: -
V gene: TRBV7-8
J gene: TRBJ2-3
CDR3 protein: CASSLTPRDRGSGDTQYF
CDR3 DNA: TGTGCCAGCAGCTTGACTCCCCGGGACAGAGGATCCGGGGATACGCAGTATTTT

D gene: TRBD1
clone size: -
V gene: TRBV4-1
J gene: TRBJ2-3
CDR3 protein: CASSQDRGQRLDTQYF
CDR3 DNA: TGCGCCAGCAGCCAAGATAGGGGACAGAGACTAGATACGCAGTATTTT

D gene: -
clone size: -
V gene: TRBV5-1
J gene: TRBJ1-1
CDR3 protein: CASSYEGDTEAFF
CDR3 DNA: TGCGCCAGCAGCTATGAAGGGGACACTGAAGCTTTCTTT

D gene: TRBD1
clone size: once
V gene: TRBV11-2
J gene: TRBJ2-7
CDR3 protein: CASSSGTGSQQYF
CDR3 DNA: TGTGCCAGCAGCTCCGGGACAGGGTCTCAGCAGTACTTC

D gene: -
clone size: -
V gene: TRBV5-4
J gene: TRBJ2-7
CDR3 protein: CASSRVGVEQYF
CDR3 DNA: TGTGCCAGCAGCCGAGTGGGTGTCGAGCAGTACTTC

D gene: -
clone size: -
V gene: TRBV11-2
J gene: TRBJ1-2
CDR3 protein: CASSLWGDYTF
CDR3 DNA: TGTGCCAGCAGCTTATGGGGAGACTACACCTTC

D gene: -
clone size: -
V gene: TRBV4-1
J gene: TRBJ1-3
CDR3 protein: CASSQDSGAGAGNTIYF
CDR3 DNA: TGCGCCAGCAGCCAAGATTCGGGGGCAGGGGCTGGAAACACCATATATTTT

D gene: -
clone size: few
V gene: TRBV5-1
J gene: TRBJ2-7
CDR3 protein: CASSPVSSGDEQYF
CDR3 DNA: TGCGCCAGCAGCCCCGTCAGCAGCGGCGACGAGCAGTACTTC

D gene: TRBD2
clone size: -
V gene: TRBV4-1
J gene: TRBJ2-1
CDR3 protein: CASSQEELAGAGEQFF
CDR3 DNA: TGCGCCAGCAGCCAAGAGGAGCTAGCGGGGGCCGGGGAGCAGTTCTTC

D gene: TRBD2
clone size: -
V gene: TRBV19
J gene: TRBJ2-3
CDR3 protein: CASSIPLLAGGTDTQYF
CDR3 DNA: TGTGCCAGTAGTATTCCTTTACTAGCGGGGGGCACAGATACGCAGTATTTT

D gene: -
clone size: -
V gene: TRBV29-1
J gene: TRBJ1-2
CDR3 protein: CSVTENYGYTF
CDR3 DNA: TGCAGCGTGACAGAAAACTATGGCTACACCTTC

D gene: TRBD1
clone size: -
V gene: TRBV7-9
J gene: TRBJ2-7
CDR3 protein: CASSLPRQGSSYEQYF
CDR3 DNA: TGTGCCAGCAGCTTACCTCGACAGGGTTCCTCCTACGAGCAGTACTTC

D gene: TRBD1
clone size: few
V gene: TRBV6-5
J gene: TRBJ1-1
CDR3 protein: CASSLTGPANTEAFF
CDR3 DNA: TGTGCCAGCAGTCTGACAGGGCCCGCGAACACTGAAGCTTTCTTT

D gene: TRBD2
clone size: -
V gene: TRBV7-3
J gene: TRBJ2-7
CDR3 protein: CASSFSGESSYEQYF
CDR3 DNA: TGTGCCAGCAGCTTTAGCGGGGAGAGCTCCTACGAGCAGTACTTC

D gene: -
clone size: -
V gene: TRBV30
J gene: TRBJ1-5
CDR3 protein: CAWRGGGGNQPQHF
CDR3 DNA: TGTGCCTGGAGGGGGGGTGGGGGCAATCAGCCCCAGCATTTT

D gene: -
clone size: -
V gene: TRBV29-1
J gene: TRBJ1-1
CDR3 protein: CSVVTRRPSAMNTEAFF
CDR3 DNA: TGCAGCGTTGTAACAAGGCGACCCTCGGCCATGAACACTGAAGCTTTCTTT

D gene: TRBD1
clone size: -
V gene: TRBV27
J gene: TRBJ2-7
CDR3 protein: CASSSPLTGNDEQYF
CDR3 DNA: TGTGCCAGCAGTTCTCCCCTGACAGGGAATGACGAGCAGTACTTC

D gene: TRBD2
clone size: -
V gene: TRBV14
J gene: TRBJ2-7
CDR3 protein: CASSQAISGGPLEQYF
CDR3 DNA: TGTGCCAGCAGCCAAGCTATCAGCGGGGGTCCCCTCGAGCAGTACTTC

D gene: TRBD1
clone size: -
V gene: TRBV10-3
J gene: TRBJ2-7
CDR3 protein: CAISGMGTGENVYEQYF
CDR3 DNA: TGTGCCATCAGTGGAATGGGGACAGGGGAAAACGTCTACGAGCAGTACTTC

D gene: -
clone size: -
V gene: TRBV9
J gene: TRBJ1-3
CDR3 protein: CASSVAQGYSGNTIYF
CDR3 DNA: TGTGCCAGCAGCGTAGCTCAGGGTTACTCTGGAAACACCATATATTTT

D gene: TRBD1
clone size: -
V gene: TRBV5-6
J gene: TRBJ1-1
CDR3 protein: CASSLEGQGVNTEAFF
CDR3 DNA: TGTGCCAGCAGCTTGGAAGGACAGGGTGTGAACACTGAAGCTTTCTTT

D gene: -
clone size: -
V gene: TRBV29-1
J gene: TRBJ2-7
CDR3 protein: CSVETGTYEQYF
CDR3 DNA: TGCAGCGTTGAAACAGGGACCTACGAGCAGTACTTC

D gene: -
clone size: -
V gene: TRBV7-6
J gene: TRBJ2-3
CDR3 protein: CASSLAYGLVTDTQYF
CDR3 DNA: TGTGCCAGCAGCTTAGCGTATGGACTCGTTACAGATACGCAGTATTTT

D gene: -
clone size: few
V gene: TRBV10-3
J gene: TRBJ1-6
CDR3 protein: CAISEEAGVATPLHF
CDR3 DNA: TGTGCCATCAGTGAAGAGGCGGGGGTCGCGACACCCCTCCACTTT

D gene: -
clone size: -
V gene: TRBV7-8
J gene: TRBJ1-3
CDR3 protein: CASSLVEGAYGNTIYF
CDR3 DNA: TGTGCCAGCAGCTTAGTCGAGGGCGCTTATGGAAACACCATATATTTT

D gene: -
clone size: -
V gene: TRBV6-6
J gene: TRBJ2-7
CDR3 protein: CASSYQGEQYF
CDR3 DNA: TGTGCCAGCAGTTACCAAGGCGAGCAGTACTTC

D gene: TRBD2
clone size: -
V gene: TRBV10-2
J gene: TRBJ2-7
CDR3 protein: CASGTGGPYEQYF
CDR3 DNA: TGCGCCAGCGGGACGGGGGGGCCGTACGAGCAGTACTTC

D gene: -
clone size: -
V gene: TRBV18
J gene: TRBJ2-5
CDR3 protein: CASFLEGQETQYF
CDR3 DNA: TGTGCCAGCTTCCTGGAGGGCCAAGAGACCCAGTACTTC

D gene: -
clone size: once
V gene: TRBV7-2
J gene: TRBJ2-7
CDR3 protein: CASSYGETEQYF
CDR3 DNA: TGTGCCAGCAGCTACGGGGAGACAGAGCAGTACTTC

D gene: TRBD1
clone size: -
V gene: TRBV10-1
J gene: TRBJ1-1
CDR3 protein: CASSEITGAEAFF
CDR3 DNA: TGCGCCAGCAGTGAGATAACAGGGGCTGAAGCTTTCTTT

D gene: -
clone size: -
V gene: TRBV10-3
J gene: TRBJ2-1
CDR3 protein: CAISAGDNEQFF
CDR3 DNA: TGTGCCATCAGTGCCGGAGACAATGAGCAGTTCTTC

D gene: -
clone size: -
V gene: TRBV5-5
J gene: TRBJ1-5
CDR3 protein: CASSWGLLSNQPQHF
CDR3 DNA: TGTGCCAGCAGCTGGGGACTTCTGAGCAATCAGCCCCAGCATTTT

D gene: -
clone size: -
V gene: TRBV4-2
J gene: TRBJ1-1
CDR3 protein: CASSQDSENTEAFF
CDR3 DNA: TGTGCCAGCAGCCAAGATTCAGAGAACACTGAAGCTTTCTTT